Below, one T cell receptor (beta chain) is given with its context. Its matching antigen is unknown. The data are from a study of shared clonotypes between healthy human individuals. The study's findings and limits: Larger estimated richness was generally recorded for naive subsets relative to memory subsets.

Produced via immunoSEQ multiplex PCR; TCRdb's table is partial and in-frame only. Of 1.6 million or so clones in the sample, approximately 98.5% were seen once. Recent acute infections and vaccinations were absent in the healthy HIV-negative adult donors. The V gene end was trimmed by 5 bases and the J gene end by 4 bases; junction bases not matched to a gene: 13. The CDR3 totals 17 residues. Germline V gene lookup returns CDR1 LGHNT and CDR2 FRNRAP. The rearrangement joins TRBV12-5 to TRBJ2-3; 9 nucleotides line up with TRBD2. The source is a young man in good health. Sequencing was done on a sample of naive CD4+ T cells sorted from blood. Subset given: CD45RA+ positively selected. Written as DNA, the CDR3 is TGTGCTAGTGGTCCCTCCCCGACTAGCGGAGGCCCAGATACGCAGTATTTT. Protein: CASGPSPTSGGPDTQYF.